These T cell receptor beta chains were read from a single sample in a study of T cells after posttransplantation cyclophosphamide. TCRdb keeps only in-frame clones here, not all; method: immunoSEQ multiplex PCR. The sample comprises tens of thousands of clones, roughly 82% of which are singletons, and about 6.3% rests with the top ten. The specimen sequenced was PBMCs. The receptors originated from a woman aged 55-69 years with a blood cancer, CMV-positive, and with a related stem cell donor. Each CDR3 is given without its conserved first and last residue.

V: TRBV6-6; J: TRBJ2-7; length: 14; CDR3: ASSSPDRGSSYEQY
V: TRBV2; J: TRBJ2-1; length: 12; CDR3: ASSEDASYNEQF
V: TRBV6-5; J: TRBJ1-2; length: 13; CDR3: ASSPQTGVVYGYT
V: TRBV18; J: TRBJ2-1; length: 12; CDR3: ASSPGLSYNEQF
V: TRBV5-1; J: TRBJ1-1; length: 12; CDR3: ASKRGQGATEAF
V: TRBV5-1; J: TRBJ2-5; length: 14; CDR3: ASSLGIGQGQETQY
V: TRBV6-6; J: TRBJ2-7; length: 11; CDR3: ASTSGQGAEQY
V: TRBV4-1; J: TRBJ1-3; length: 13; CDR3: ASSQVGHLANTIY
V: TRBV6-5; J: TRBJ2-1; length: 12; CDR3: ASSYSPTSNEQF
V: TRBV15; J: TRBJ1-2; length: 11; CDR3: ATSRGLSYGYT
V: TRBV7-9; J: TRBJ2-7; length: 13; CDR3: ASSPEVAGLYEQY
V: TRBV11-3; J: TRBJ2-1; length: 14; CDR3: ASSPGVTGGVGEQF
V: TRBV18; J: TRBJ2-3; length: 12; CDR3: ASSQSLDADTQY
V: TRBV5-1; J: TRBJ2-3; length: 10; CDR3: ASSSQGDTQY
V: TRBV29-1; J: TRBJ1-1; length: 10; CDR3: SVEEETGVAF
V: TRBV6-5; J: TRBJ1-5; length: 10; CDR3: ATRDWAQPQH
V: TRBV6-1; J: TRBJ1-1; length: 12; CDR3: ASRKGQGNTEAF
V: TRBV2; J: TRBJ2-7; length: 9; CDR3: ASSLTYEQY
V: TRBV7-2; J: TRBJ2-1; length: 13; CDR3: ASSLGPGAYNEQF
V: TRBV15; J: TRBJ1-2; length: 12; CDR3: ATSSWRDLYGYT
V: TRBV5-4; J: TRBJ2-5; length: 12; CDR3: ASSLERGSETQY
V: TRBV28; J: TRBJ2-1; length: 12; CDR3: ASNGPGQSNEQF
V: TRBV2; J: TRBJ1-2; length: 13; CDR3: ASSADRGPRSGYT
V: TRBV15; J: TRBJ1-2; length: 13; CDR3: ATSREGTGGYGYT
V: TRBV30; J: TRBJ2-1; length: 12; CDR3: ACPRGLAGGEQF
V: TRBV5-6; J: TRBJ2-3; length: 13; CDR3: ASSLLGGRVDTQY
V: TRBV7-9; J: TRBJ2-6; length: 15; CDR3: ASSLRQGAAGANVLT
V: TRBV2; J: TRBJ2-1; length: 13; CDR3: ATNEQALTYNEQF
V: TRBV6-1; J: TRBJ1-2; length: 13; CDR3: ASSERIGDGYGYT
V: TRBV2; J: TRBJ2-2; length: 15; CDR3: ASSPTPSGRNTGELF
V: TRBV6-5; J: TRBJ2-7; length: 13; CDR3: ASSYSGLVRNEQY
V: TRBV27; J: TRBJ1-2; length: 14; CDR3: ASSRGLTGGYYGYT
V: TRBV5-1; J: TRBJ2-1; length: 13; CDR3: ASSLGQNSYNEQF
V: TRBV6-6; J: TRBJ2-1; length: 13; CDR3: ASSYSLAGGNEQF
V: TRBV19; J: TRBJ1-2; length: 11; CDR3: ASSRQGHHGYT
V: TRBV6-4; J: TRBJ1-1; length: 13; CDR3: ASSWRDRVHTEAF
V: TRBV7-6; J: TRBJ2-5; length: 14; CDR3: ASSLGGTGGWETQY
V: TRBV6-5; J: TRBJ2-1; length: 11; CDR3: ASSGTGDNEQF
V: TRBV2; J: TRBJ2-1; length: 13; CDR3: ASSASRDSLAEQF
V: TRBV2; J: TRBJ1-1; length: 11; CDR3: ASSVRRGTEAF
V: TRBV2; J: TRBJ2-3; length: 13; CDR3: AGSVGQASTDTQY
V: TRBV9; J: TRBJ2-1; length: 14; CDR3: ASSVGLAAGGNEQF
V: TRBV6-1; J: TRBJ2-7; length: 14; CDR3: ASSEARDRAGYEQY
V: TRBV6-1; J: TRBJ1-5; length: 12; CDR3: ASSRDIGNQPQH
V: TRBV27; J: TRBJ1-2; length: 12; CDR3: ASSSDRILAGYT
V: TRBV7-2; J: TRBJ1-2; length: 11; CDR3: ASSLTGFGGYT
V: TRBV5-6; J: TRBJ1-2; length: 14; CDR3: ASSLEVFGRNYGYT
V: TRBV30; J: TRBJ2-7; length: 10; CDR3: AWTRTGVEQY
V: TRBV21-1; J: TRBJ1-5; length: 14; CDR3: ASSGFRGNSNQPQH
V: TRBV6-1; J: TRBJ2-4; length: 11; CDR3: ASSESDWNIQY
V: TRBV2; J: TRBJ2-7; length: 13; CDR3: ASSKDRVGSYEQY
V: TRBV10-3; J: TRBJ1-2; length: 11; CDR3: AIRQGENYGYT
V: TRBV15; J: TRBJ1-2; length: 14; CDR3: ATSRSLGGANYGYT
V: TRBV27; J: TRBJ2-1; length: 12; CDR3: ASSFFSGDNEQF
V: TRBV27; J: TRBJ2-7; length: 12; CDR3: ASTPSSGYYEQY
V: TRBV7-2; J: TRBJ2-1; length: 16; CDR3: ASSPRRRLARGNNEQF
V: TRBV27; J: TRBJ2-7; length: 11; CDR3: ASSLRQPYEQY